One and the same sample provided the 30 T cell receptor beta chains below, sequenced in a study of T-cell reconstitution after alpha-beta-depleted transplantation in children. Unique molecular identifiers tagged the TCRbeta library. TCRdb re-called the PCR reads through MiXCR, storing one row per CDR3 protein. The repertoire holds 90,000 to 150,000 distinct CDR3 sequences, with 23% as singletons. This specimen was PBMCs, mostly from graft donor cells, taken 180 days after TCRalphabeta/CD19-depleted stem cell transplant. These receptors all come from a male patient aged 2-9 years who had a stem cell transplant for chronic granulomatous disease, so the T cells may come from the graft donor.

The chain is built from TRBV6-1 and TRBJ2-2; D call uncertain. Germline-derived CDR1 and CDR2 are MNHNS and SASEGT. There are 16 residues in the CDR3. The V end was cut by 9 bases, the J end by 0 bases, with 17 bases between. The CDR3 region is CAREARRLPNTGELFF. CDR3 in DNA: TGTGCCAGGGAAGCTAGAAGGCTTCCGAACACCGGGGAGCTGTTTTTT.

This clonotype was seen a handful of times. The chain combines TRBV20-1 with TRBJ2-7; D perhaps matches TRBD1 (7 bases). CDR1 and CDR2 from the germline V gene are DFQATT and SNEGSKA (reference sequence). The CDR3 is 15 residues long. V lost 2 bases and J lost 4, with 18 bases in between. CDR3 coding DNA: TGCAGTGCTAGATCTGGACAGGCGGGGCCTTACGAGCAGTACTTC. Residues: CSARSGQAGPYEQYF.

V is TRBV5-1 and J is TRBJ2-3; possibly TRBD2 for D (5 bases). Trimming removed 0 bases from V and 0 bases from J, with 8 bases in between. The CDR3 contains 15 residues. The germline CDR1 and CDR2 sequences are SGHRS and YFSETQ. CDR3 amino acids: CASSLAGSSTDTQYF. The CDR3 DNA follows: TGCGCCAGCAGCTTGGCGGGATCTAGCACAGATACGCAGTATTTT. Looking up the rest from reference TRBV5-1 and TRBJ2-3 gives the full variable domain: KAGVTQTPRYLIKTRGQQVTLSCSPISGHRSVSWYQQTPGQGLQFLFEYFSETQRNKGNFPGRFSGRQFSNSRSEMNVSTLELGDSALYLCASSLAGSSTDTQYFGPGTRLTVL.

As for this clonotype: With a much larger clone just one base away, this may be a read error. This chain links TRBV20-1 with TRBJ1-1; 7 bases align to TRBD1. This CDR3 has 13 amino acids. Germline V gene sequence: CDR1 DFQATT, CDR2 SNEGSKA (reference sequence). This CDR3 is CNARARQGGQAFF. The CDR3 nucleotides read TGCAATGCTAGGGCAAGACAGGGCGGCCAAGCTTTCTTT.

This chain links TRBV12-3 or TRBV12-4 with TRBJ1-2; D remains ambiguous. V lost 5 bases, J lost 4 bases, and 14 bases lay in between. CDR3 length equals 14 residues. The CDR3 loop is CASSRAEAPYGYTF. The CDR3 region has the DNA TGTGCCAGCAGTAGAGCGGAAGCCCCCTATGGCTACACCTTC.

This clonotype has at least ten counts. This chain links TRBV12-3 or TRBV12-4 with TRBJ2-2; TRBD2 might be the D (5 bases). The CDR3 totals 15 residues. V shed 3 bases and J shed 6 bases, with 14 bases lying between them. CDR3 loop: CASSFGGRVAGELFF. The CDR3 region has the DNA TGTGCCAGCAGTTTCGGTGGGAGAGTTGCCGGGGAGCTGTTTTTT.

This clonotype has ten or more counts. The chain uses TRBV9 and TRBJ1-2, with TRBD1 identical over 7 bases. Germline V gene data show CDR1 as SGDLS and CDR2 as YYNGEE. This CDR3 comprises 18 residues. V was clipped by 3 bases and J by 0 bases; unmatched bases: 14. For the CDR3, the DNA is TGTGCCAGCAGCGCCAGTCGTGATCAGGGGACAGCTAACTATGGCTACACCTTC. This gives the protein CASSASRDQGTANYGYTF.

The chain links TRBV20-1 to TRBJ1-2; D is possibly TRBD1 (5 bases). V lost 2 bases and J 8 bases, leaving 12 bases between the germline ends. CDR3 length: 12 residues. Germline CDR1 and CDR2: DFQATT and SNEGSKA (reference sequence). The CDR3: CSARSLGGGYTF. In DNA, the CDR3 is TGCAGTGCTAGATCCTTGGGGGGAGGCTACACCTTC.

The chain joins TRBV5-1 to TRBJ1-5; 10 nucleotides align to TRBD1. CDR3 length: 14 residues. V lost 0 bases and J lost 14; bases outside the gene matches: 8. Germline loops: CDR1 SGHRS, CDR2 YFSETQ. CDR3 nucleotides: TGCGCCAGCAGCTTGGGACAGGGGGCGTCTTCAAAGCATTTT. Translation gives CASSLGQGASSKHF.

This clonotype was counted between two and nine times. The gene calls are TRBV6-1 and TRBJ2-3, with D possibly matching TRBD2 (6 bases). CDR1 is MNHNS and CDR2 is SASEGT in the germline V gene. This CDR3 spans 13 amino acids. V was cut by 7 bases and J by 8 bases, with 16 bases left in between. The CDR3 nucleotides are TGTGCCAGCACAAAATTATTGGAGGGTACGCAGTATTTT. Translated, it gives CASTKLLEGTQYF.

V and J are TRBV20-1 and TRBJ2-3, with D hard to call. V lost 2 bases to trimming and J lost 7 bases, with 16 bases between them. The CDR3 extends over 14 amino acids. Germline V CDR1 and CDR2: DFQATT, SNEGSKA (reference sequence). The CDR3 DNA is TGCAGTGCTAGAAGTGCCATAGGCCAATATACGCAGTATTTT. Residues: CSARSAIGQYTQYF.

At least ten counts were recorded for this clonotype. This chain uses TRBV14 with TRBJ2-3, with TRBD2 as a possible D gene (5 bases). V dropped 1 base and J dropped 2 bases, with 10 bases sitting between them. Germline V lookup: CDR1 SGHDN, CDR2 FVKESK. CDR3 length: 15 residues. CDR3 protein: CASSQGTVNTDTQYF. In DNA, the CDR3 is TGTGCCAGCAGCCAAGGGACTGTTAACACAGATACGCAGTATTTT.

This chain uses TRBV5-1 with TRBJ2-7, with D uncertain. The CDR3 is 14 amino acids. V gave up 0 bases and J gave up 2 bases, with 9 bases separating them. Germline V gene sequence: CDR1 SGHRS, CDR2 YFSETQ. Here the CDR3 reads CASSLASITYEQYF. CDR3 DNA: TGCGCCAGCAGCTTGGCAAGCATAACCTACGAGCAGTACTTC.

This clonotype was counted between two and nine times. The chain couples TRBV29-1 to TRBJ2-1; D perhaps matches TRBD2 (6 bases). Germline V CDR1 and CDR2: SQVTM, ANQGSEA. This CDR3 spans 12 amino acids. V dropped 4 bases and J dropped 6 bases, with 10 bases sitting between them. CDR3 DNA sequence: TGCAGCGTTGGGGCGGGGTTCAATGAGCAGTTCTTC. Its translation: CSVGAGFNEQFF.

This clonotype occurred a few times. The chain uses TRBV5-1 and TRBJ2-3; 7 nucleotides agree with TRBD1. CDR1 and CDR2 from the germline V gene are SGHRS and YFSETQ. The CDR3 is made up of 15 amino acids. Germline trimming cut 0 bases from V and 6 bases from J; bases unmatched to any gene: 7. CDR3 region: CASSLGDRVGDTQYF. Written as DNA, the CDR3 is TGCGCCAGCAGCTTGGGAGACAGGGTCGGTGATACGCAGTATTTT.

This clonotype was picked up many times. The chain couples TRBV13 to TRBJ2-1; TRBD2 matches at 9 bases. J was trimmed by 4 bases and V by 5 bases; bases with no gene match: 3. Per germline, CDR1 PRHDT and CDR2 FYEKMQ (reference sequence). This CDR3 is built from 14 residues. The CDR3 DNA reads as TGTGCCAGCAGCCAGCTAGCGGGATACAATGAGCAGTTCTTC. Its translation is CASSQLAGYNEQFF.

The chain combines TRBV29-1 with TRBJ2-3, with D uncertain. V gave up 1 base and J gave up 8 bases, with 19 bases separating them. This CDR3 is 15 amino acids long. CDR1 is SQVTM, CDR2 ANQGSEA, per germline. The DNA of the CDR3 is TGCAGCGTTGAAGCGCCGGGCCGACTGAGAGGTACGCAGTATTTT. Translating gives CSVEAPGRLRGTQYF.

In its sample, this clonotype was seen many times. This rearrangement joins TRBV12-3 or TRBV12-4 to TRBJ2-5, with D unclear. Trimming cost V 1 base and J 5 bases, with 11 bases left between them. The CDR3 consists of 14 residues. The CDR3 region is CASSLDSFAETQYF. CDR3 bases: TGTGCCAGCAGTTTAGATAGTTTCGCGGAGACCCAGTACTTC.

The chain uses TRBV15 and TRBJ2-2; no clear D. Trimming left V 0 bases short and J 4 bases short, with 6 bases between. Germline V gives CDR1 LNHNV, CDR2 YYDKDF (reference sequence). This CDR3 comprises 14 residues. As DNA, the CDR3 is TGTGCCACCAGCAGAGATACCATCACCGGGGAGCTGTTTTTT. This codes for CATSRDTITGELFF.

This clonotype was seen repeatedly, ten times or more. This chain joins TRBV29-1 and TRBJ2-2, with D hard to call. The CDR3 covers 12 residues. The germline CDR1 and CDR2 sequences are SQVTM and ANQGSEA. The germline V and J ends were trimmed by 7 bases and 5 bases, with 11 bases remaining between them. The CDR3 DNA sequence: TGCAGCGGCGGCCAGGCAACCGGGGAGCTGTTTTTT. Translated, it gives CSGGQATGELFF.

This clonotype was detected ten times or more. This sequence joins TRBV20-1 and TRBJ2-1; D ambiguous. Looked up from germline, CDR1 is DFQATT and CDR2 is SNEGSKA (reference sequence). Between the trimmed V and J ends, which lost 3 bases and 0 bases, there was a span of 9 bases. The CDR3 has 14 residues. The CDR3, as DNA: TGCAGTGCTAGGGGTGGTAGCTCCTACAATGAGCAGTTCTTC. Translating it yields CSARGGSSYNEQFF.

A word on this clonotype: The junction departs from germline at one end; a sequencing error may be responsible. This chain uses TRBV15 with TRBJ2-1; tentative D call: TRBD1 (6 bases). The germline CDR1 and CDR2 sequences are LNHNV and YYDKDF (reference sequence). CDR3 length: 13 residues. The CDR3: CATSRVQGHDQFF. The CDR3 DNA sequence: TGTGCCACCAGCAGAGTCCAGGGGCATGACCAGTTCTTC.

This clonotype was counted ten times or more. This chain connects TRBV20-1 to TRBJ1-2, with D unclear. Germline loops: CDR1 DFQATT, CDR2 SNEGSKA (reference sequence). Trimming left V 5 bases short and J 5 bases short, with 24 bases between. The CDR3 is 16 amino acids. The CDR3 loop is CSALIPPGPEGYGYTF. As DNA, the CDR3 is TGCAGTGCTCTTATACCACCGGGCCCCGAGGGATATGGCTACACCTTC.

This clonotype has a count of ten or more. V and J are TRBV12-3 or TRBV12-4 and TRBJ2-3; D is unresolved. This CDR3 spans 15 amino acids. Trimming took off 7 bases at V and 1 base at J, with 15 bases between the two ends. The chain's CDR3 is CASTEMVGRTDTQYF. The CDR3 DNA reads as TGTGCCAGCACCGAAATGGTGGGTCGCACAGATACGCAGTATTTT.

This clonotype was seen repeatedly, ten times or more. This chain connects TRBV5-1 to TRBJ2-1; 10 nucleotides match TRBD1. This CDR3 has 16 residues. The V gene end was trimmed by 4 bases and the J gene end by 9 bases; junction bases not matched to a gene: 13. Germline CDR1 and CDR2: SGHRS and YFSETQ. This CDR3 reads CASSVQGQGLVGEQFF. For the CDR3, the DNA is TGCGCCAGCAGCGTTCAGGGACAGGGGTTGGTAGGTGAGCAGTTCTTC.

Only a few counts were recorded for this clonotype. This chain connects TRBV6-2 or TRBV6-3 to TRBJ2-3; D perhaps matches TRBD1 (6 bases). Trimming took off 6 bases at V and 2 bases at J, with 12 bases between the two ends. The CDR3 contains 14 residues. Germline CDR1 is MNHEY and CDR2 is SVGEGT. CDR3 region: CASRFRTATDTQYF. The CDR3 nucleotides are TGTGCCAGCAGATTCCGGACAGCCACAGATACGCAGTATTTT.

The V call is TRBV29-1, the J call TRBJ2-2, with D possibly TRBD2 on 6 matching bases. The CDR3 is made up of 13 amino acids. V lost 4 bases and J lost 6, with 12 bases in between. CDR1 and CDR2 from the germline V gene are SQVTM and ANQGSEA. As DNA, the CDR3 is TGCAGCGTTGTAGGAGGGGACCCCGGGGAGCTGTTTTTT. This gives the protein CSVVGGDPGELFF.

CDR3 loop: CATERRQLNQPQHF. The CDR3 DNA follows: TGTGCCACCGAACGGAGGCAGCTAAATCAGCCCCAGCATTTT. This chain joins TRBV6-1 and TRBJ1-5, with D hard to call. CDR1 is MNHNS, CDR2 SASEGT, per germline. V gave up 10 bases and J gave up 4 bases, with 17 bases separating them. This CDR3 contains 14 residues.

The V call is TRBV30, the J call TRBJ2-2; D possibly uses TRBD1 or TRBD2 (5 bases each). Germline-derived CDR1 and CDR2 are GTSNPN and SVGIG (reference sequence). This CDR3 comprises 16 residues. The V gene lost 2 bases and the J gene lost 4 bases, with 17 bases spanning the gap. The CDR3 spells CAWSRPWGSGTGELFF. CDR3 bases: TGTGCCTGGAGTCGCCCTTGGGGGAGCGGCACCGGGGAGCTGTTTTTT.

This clonotype was picked up many times. The chain employs TRBV7-9 and TRBJ1-2; 10 nucleotides align to TRBD1. The V gene's germline CDR1 is SEHNR and CDR2 FQNEAQ (reference sequence). After removal of 3 bases from V and 6 bases from J, the junction contained 1 base not matched to a gene. This CDR3 is 13 amino acids long. The CDR3 nucleotides read TGTGCCAGCAGCTTCGGGACAGGGGATGGCTACACCTTC. This gives the protein CASSFGTGDGYTF.